The 26 T cell receptor beta chains below come from one sample, sequenced in a study of cytomegalovirus exposure and HLA in healthy donors. The study ran its PCR with 60 Vbeta and 13 Jbeta primers. Profiled with immunoSEQ multiplex PCR; TCRdb holds only in-frame clones, not every one. Of about 180,000 clones listed, around 80% were seen once; the top ten hold 0.69%. Sequencing used PBMCs. All receptors come from a woman aged 40 to 49 in good health and CMV-seronegative.

The sample holds one count of this clone. This chain connects TRBV10-2 to TRBJ1-2; 8 nucleotides align to TRBD1. V shed 7 bases and J 3 bases; nucleotides not matched to a gene: 4. This CDR3 has 13 residues. In germline, CDR1 is WSHSY, CDR2 SAAADI. CDR3: CASTQGQDYGYTF. CDR3 bases: TGCGCCAGCACCCAGGGACAGGACTATGGCTACACCTTC.

The chain uses TRBV27 and TRBJ2-2, with 7 bases that match TRBD1. The V and J ends lost 5 bases and 5 bases, in that order; junction bases with no gene match: 14. The germline CDR1 and CDR2 sequences are MNHEY and SMNVEV (reference sequence). CDR3 length: 17 amino acids. The CDR3 region has the DNA TGTGCCAGCAGTACGCTGAGACAGGGCATAGGAACCGGGGAGCTGTTTTTT. Translation: CASSTLRQGIGTGELFF.

The rearrangement links TRBV5-1 to TRBJ2-7; the match to TRBD2 covers 7 bases. CDR3 size: 16 residues. With V trimmed by 0 bases and J by 3 bases, 9 bases remained unmatched. The germline CDR1 and CDR2 sequences are SGHRS and YFSETQ. CDR3 sequence reads: CASSLVAPSGDYEQYF. The CDR3 nucleotides read TGCGCCAGCAGCTTGGTAGCCCCCAGCGGGGACTACGAGCAGTACTTC. The variable domain in full, with the rest retrieved from reference TRBV5-1 and TRBJ2-7, is KAGVTQTPRYLIKTRGQQVTLSCSPISGHRSVSWYQQTPGQGLQFLFEYFSETQRNKGNFPGRFSGRQFSNSRSEMNVSTLELGDSALYLCASSLVAPSGDYEQYFGPGTRLTVT.

The V gene is TRBV29-1, the J gene TRBJ2-1; a weak D match, TRBD2 (7 bases). V gave up 4 bases and J gave up 3 bases, with 16 bases separating them. The CDR3 is 15 residues long. In germline, CDR1 is SQVTM, CDR2 ANQGSEA. Here the CDR3 reads CSVGEGGISYNEQFF. As DNA, the CDR3 is TGCAGCGTTGGAGAGGGGGGGATAAGCTACAATGAGCAGTTCTTC.

This clone appeared a few times. This chain links TRBV7-2 with TRBJ2-7; D might be TRBD2 (5 bases). The germline V gene has CDR1 SGHTA and CDR2 FQGNSA. The V and J ends lost 3 bases and 7 bases respectively, with 16 bases between them. This CDR3 has 14 residues. CDR3 sequence: CASSFVASFEEQYF. CDR3 DNA: TGTGCCAGCAGCTTCGTCGCTAGCTTCGAAGAGCAGTACTTC.

The chain links TRBV6-1 to TRBJ1-2; D uncertain. V lost 8 bases and J 0 bases, leaving 7 bases between the germline ends. CDR3 size: 12 residues. Germline CDR1 MNHNS, CDR2 SASEGT. CDR3 protein: CASYSPNYGYTF. The CDR3 nucleotides read TGTGCCAGCTACAGCCCTAACTATGGCTACACCTTC.

The CDR3 DNA reads TGTGCCTCCCACCGGGACACAACCTACAATGAGCAGTTCTTC. It is translated as CASHRDTTYNEQFF. The chain employs TRBV10-3 and TRBJ2-1; maybe TRBD1 (6 bases). The CDR3 extends over 14 amino acids. Trimming took off 11 bases at V and 2 bases at J, with 16 bases between the two ends. Germline loops: CDR1 ENHRY, CDR2 SYGVKD.

The chain couples TRBV30 to TRBJ2-7, with TRBD2 identical over 7 bases. Looked up from germline, CDR1 is GTSNPN and CDR2 is SVGIG (reference sequence). V was clipped by 4 bases and J by 3 bases; unmatched bases: 9. The CDR3 covers 14 residues. The CDR3 nucleotides read TGTGCCTGGAACTTAGCGGGCGGTATCTACGAGCAGTACTTC. Translation gives CAWNLAGGIYEQYF.

V is TRBV21-1 and J is TRBJ1-4; the D call TRBD1 from the table was never checked on the DNA. TRBV21-1 is a listed pseudogene. This CDR3 spans 13 amino acids. The CDR3 region is CATPRTRGEKLFF. CDR3 nucleotides: TGTGCCACCCCCAGGACCAGGGGGGAAAAACTGTTTTTT.

The chain couples TRBV10-3 to TRBJ2-6; D is uncertain. The CDR3 covers 16 residues. The germline V and J ends were trimmed by 8 bases and 0 bases, with 14 bases remaining between them. The germline V gene encodes CDR1 ENHRY and CDR2 SYGVKD. CDR3 sequence reads: CAIPSEPSSGANVLTF. CDR3 DNA: TGTGCCATCCCTTCGGAGCCTTCCTCTGGGGCCAACGTCCTGACTTTC.

The chain's CDR3 is CASSLGTGVSYQETQYF. The CDR3 region has the DNA TGCGCCAGCAGCTTGGGGACAGGGGTCTCGTACCAAGAGACCCAGTACTTC. The chain carries TRBV5-1 and TRBJ2-5; the match to TRBD1 covers 9 bases. In germline, CDR1 is SGHRS, CDR2 YFSETQ. With 0 bases clipped from V and 0 bases from J, the junction kept 6 bases outside the gene matches. CDR3 length: 17 residues.

This clone occurred a few times. The genes are TRBV5-5 and TRBJ2-1, with D possibly matching TRBD2 (6 bases). Trimming removed 3 bases from V and 6 bases from J, with 16 bases in between. The CDR3 consists of 15 residues. Germline CDR1 is SGHKS and CDR2 is YYEKEE (reference sequence). CDR3 residues: CASSSRYRDSNEQFF. The CDR3 coding sequence is TGTGCCAGCAGCTCGCGCTACCGGGACTCCAATGAGCAGTTCTTC.

The V gene is TRBV18, the J gene TRBJ2-5; 7 nucleotides match TRBD1. CDR3 length: 15 residues. Germline assignment: CDR1 KGHSH and CDR2 LQKENI. With 2 bases clipped from V and 3 bases from J, the junction kept 6 bases outside the gene matches. CDR3 nucleotides: TGTGCCAGCTCACCATCGACAGGGACAAAAGAGACCCAGTACTTC. Translation: CASSPSTGTKETQYF. The full variable domain, its missing parts supplied by reference TRBV18 and TRBJ2-5, is NAGVMQNPRHLVRRRGQEARLRCSPMKGHSHVYWYRQLPEEGLKFMVYLQKENIIDESGMPKERFSAEFPKEGPSILRIQQVVRGDSAAYFCASSPSTGTKETQYFGPGTRLLVL.

J is TRBJ2-7 and V is TRBV30, with 9 positions matching TRBD1. V trimming: 3 bases; J trimming: 1 base; junction bases outside the gene matches: 7. CDR1 and CDR2 from the germline V gene are GTSNPN and SVGIG (reference sequence). CDR3 length: 15 residues. This chain's CDR3 is CAWRDHRGRSYEQYF. CDR3 nucleotides: TGTGCCTGGAGAGATCACAGGGGGCGATCCTACGAGCAGTACTTC.

The CDR3 region is CASSQRFGESPDTQYF. For the CDR3, the DNA is TGTGCCAGCAGCCAAAGGTTCGGGGAGAGCCCAGATACGCAGTATTTT. The J gene is TRBJ2-3, the V gene TRBV14, with a tentative D call TRBD2 (5 bases). The CDR3 extends over 16 amino acids. Germline V CDR1 and CDR2: SGHDN, FVKESK. Trimming took off 2 bases at V and 4 bases at J, with 16 bases between the two ends.

A single count supports this clone. V and J are TRBV6-5 and TRBJ2-1, with TRBD2 matching over 9 bases. The germline gives CDR1 MNHEY, CDR2 SVGAGI. There are 13 residues in the CDR3. With 7 bases clipped from V and 5 bases from J, the junction kept 3 bases outside the gene matches. The CDR3 region is CASISGGNNEQFF. Written as DNA, the CDR3 is TGTGCCAGCATTAGCGGGGGAAACAATGAGCAGTTCTTC.

This chain joins TRBV5-6 and TRBJ2-5, with a weak D call TRBD2 (7 bases). Looked up from germline, CDR1 is SGHDT and CDR2 is YYEEEE. CDR3 length equals 16 residues. Trimming pared 0 bases from V and 7 bases from J, leaving 19 bases between. The CDR3 coding sequence is TGTGCCAGCAGCTTGGGAGGCGGGGGCTCCAGAGTGACCCAGTACTTC. This codes for CASSLGGGGSRVTQYF.

CDR3 sequence reads: CASRGGSNQPQHF. Here the CDR3 DNA reads TGTGCCAGCAGAGGAGGTAGCAATCAGCCCCAGCATTTT. The chain joins TRBV2 to TRBJ1-5; D uncertain. Germline-derived CDR1 and CDR2 are SNHLY and FYNNEI. Trimming left V 6 bases short and J 0 bases short, with 6 bases between. This CDR3 has 13 amino acids.

The chain joins TRBV5-1 to TRBJ2-5; 9 nucleotides align to TRBD2. The CDR3 covers 15 residues. Per the germline V gene, CDR1 is SGHRS and CDR2 is YFSETQ. V lost 4 bases, J lost 5 bases, and 9 bases stayed unmatched. The DNA for the CDR3 is TGCGCCAGCAGCCCCCTGGTAGCGGGGGAGGAGACCCAGTACTTC. Protein product: CASSPLVAGEETQYF.

The chain employs TRBV12-5 and TRBJ2-2; D gene ambiguous. V lost 7 bases and J 5 bases, leaving 8 bases between the germline ends. This CDR3 has 12 amino acids. Germline lookup yields CDR1 LGHNT and CDR2 FRNRAP. The CDR3 reads CASALETGELFF. CDR3 in DNA: TGTGCTAGTGCCCTTGAGACCGGGGAGCTGTTTTTT.

This clone appeared once. The chain combines TRBV30 with TRBJ1-2; TRBD1 might be the D (5 bases). Germline CDR1 and CDR2: GTSNPN and SVGIG (reference sequence). Trimming stripped 5 bases from V and 5 bases from J, with 12 bases between. The CDR3 covers 12 residues. The CDR3: CAWGTDSYGYTF. The DNA for the CDR3 is TGTGCCTGGGGAACCGACAGTTATGGCTACACCTTC. The full variable domain, rest sourced from reference TRBV30 and TRBJ1-2, is SQTIHQWPATLVQPVGSPLSLECTVEGTSNPNLYWYRQAAGRGLQLLFYSVGIGQISSEVPQNLSASRPQDRQFILSSKKLLLSDSGFYLCAWGTDSYGYTFGSGTRLTVV.

The V gene is TRBV19, the J gene TRBJ1-2; D remains unclear. The CDR3 length is 13 residues. Germline assignment: CDR1 LNHDA and CDR2 SQIVND (reference sequence). V was shortened by 6 bases and J by 6 bases, with 14 bases between the two germline ends. CDR3 amino acids: CASRKQLLDGYTF. The CDR3 DNA sequence: TGTGCCAGTAGGAAACAACTACTGGATGGCTACACCTTC.

This clone was seen a handful of times. The chain couples TRBV7-9 to TRBJ1-1; D is uncertain. V dropped 1 base and J dropped 3 bases, with 12 bases sitting between them. Per germline, CDR1 SEHNR and CDR2 FQNEAQ (reference sequence). This CDR3 has 15 residues. The CDR3 loop is CASSLGASSDTEAFF. The CDR3 DNA is TGTGCCAGCAGCTTAGGGGCCAGCTCGGACACTGAAGCTTTCTTT.

The CDR3 bases are TGCGCCAGCAGCTATTCGGACAGGAGGTTAAATGAAAAACTGTTTTTT. The encoded protein is CASSYSDRRLNEKLFF. V and J are TRBV4-1 and TRBJ1-4, with TRBD1 matching over 7 bases. J was trimmed by 5 bases and V by 5 bases; bases with no gene match: 11. Germline-derived CDR1 and CDR2 are MGHRA and YSYEKL. CDR3 length: 16 amino acids.

The chain employs TRBV9 and TRBJ2-1; D perhaps matches TRBD2 (6 bases). Per germline, CDR1 SGDLS and CDR2 YYNGEE. The CDR3 length is 16 residues. V lost 0 bases, J lost 5 bases, and 15 bases lay in between. CDR3 residues: CASSVDPRGSNNEQFF. The DNA for the CDR3 is TGTGCCAGCAGCGTAGATCCGCGGGGATCTAACAATGAGCAGTTCTTC.

The chain has TRBV10-3 and TRBJ1-3; D remains ambiguous. The ends were cut back, 7 bases at V and 0 bases at J, with 10 bases in the middle. The CDR3 sequence is 14 residues long. Germline V gene data show CDR1 as ENHRY and CDR2 as SYGVKD. CDR3 protein: CAIKDRDSGNTIYF. In DNA form, the CDR3 reads TGTGCCATCAAAGACCGGGACTCTGGAAACACCATATATTTT.